The following is a T cell receptor (beta chain) sequence with its context. Its antigen is unknown. All patients picked for sequencing had shown, by flow cytometry, an expansion of CD8+CD57+ cells. The cohort consisted entirely of patients having severe acquired aplastic anemia. Patient blood was sampled before any therapy had been received. This entry comes from a study of CD8+CD57+ T cells in acquired aplastic anemia. Whole-study context: Sorting CD4+ and CD8+ cells gave DNA averaging roughly 3.2 ug.

The CDR3 has 15 amino acids. Looked up from germline, CDR1 is SGHTA and CDR2 is FQGNSA. V was trimmed by 5 bases and J by 5 bases, leaving 18 bases between them. Profiles of TCR beta VDJ and CDR3 were generated from a genomic DNA template. TCRdb fed the reads into MiXCR, producing one record per CDR3 protein. The table has around 200,000 distinct CDR3 sequences, around 50% seen once. Overall study findings and caveats: Patients and controls shared approximately 30 CD8+ CDR3 sequences.

Sequenced input: sorted CD4+, CD8+, or CD8+CD57+ T cells (not recorded which) from PBMCs. The V gene is TRBV7-2, the J gene TRBJ1-2, with a tentative D call TRBD1 (5 bases). This receptor was taken from a human donor with aplastic anemia. The CDR3 DNA sequence: TGTGCCAGCAGCCCAGGGAAAGGCGCGGGTTATGGCTACACCTTC. This sequence encodes CASSPGKGAGYGYTF.